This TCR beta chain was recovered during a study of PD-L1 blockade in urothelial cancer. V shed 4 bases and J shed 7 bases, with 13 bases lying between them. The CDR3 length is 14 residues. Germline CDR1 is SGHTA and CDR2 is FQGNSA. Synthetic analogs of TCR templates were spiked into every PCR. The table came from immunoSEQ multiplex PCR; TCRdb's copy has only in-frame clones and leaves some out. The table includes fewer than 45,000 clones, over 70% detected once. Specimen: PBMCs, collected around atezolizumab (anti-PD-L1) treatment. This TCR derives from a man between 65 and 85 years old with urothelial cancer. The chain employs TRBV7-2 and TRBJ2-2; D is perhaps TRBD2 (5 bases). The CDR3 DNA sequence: TGTGCCAGCAGCTACCAGCGGACGGGCGGGGAGCTGTTTTTT. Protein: CASSYQRTGGELFF.